Below are 10 T cell receptor beta chains sequenced from a single sample in a study of blood T cell repertoires in COVID-19. Repertoires were generated with immunoSEQ multiplex PCR, while TCRdb's copy carries only in-frame clones and drops some. The data hold about 360,000 clones, with 88% observed a single time. Material: PBMCs or T cells enriched from blood (not recorded which). The receptors here all came from a woman aged 40 to 50 with acute COVID-19.

The rearrangement links TRBV12-3 or TRBV12-4 to TRBJ2-1, with D uncertain. CDR3 length: 12 amino acids. The V and J ends lost 8 bases and 9 bases respectively, with 14 bases between them. The CDR3 loop is CASGPLSGEQFF. Here the CDR3 DNA reads TGTGCCAGCGGTCCGTTGAGTGGTGAGCAGTTCTTC.

V is TRBV20-1 and J is TRBJ2-7; D possibly corresponds to TRBD2 (6 bases). Trimming stripped 3 bases from V and 1 base from J, with 13 bases between. Germline CDR1 DFQATT, CDR2 SNEGSKA (reference sequence). The CDR3 contains 14 residues. Here the CDR3 DNA reads TGCAGTGCTAGTGGCGGGACCCTATCCTACGAGCAGTACTTC. Protein: CSASGGTLSYEQYF.

This chain connects TRBV2 to TRBJ2-7; TRBD2 agrees at 7 bases. The CDR3 contains 13 residues. From germline, CDR1 is SNHLY and CDR2 FYNNEI. Losses at the gene ends were 11 bases for V and 3 bases for J; bases not matched to a gene: 10. CDR3 in DNA: TGTGCCTTCTACAGCGGGACGAACTACGAGCAGTACTTC. Translation: CAFYSGTNYEQYF. The full variable domain, with the rest looked up from reference TRBV2 and TRBJ2-7, is EPEVTQTPSHQVTQMGQEVILRCVPISNHLYFYWYRQILGQKVEFLVSFYNNEISEKSEIFDDQFSVERPDGSNFTLKIRSTKLEDSAMYFCAFYSGTNYEQYFGPGTRLTVT.

The gene calls are TRBV12-3 or TRBV12-4 and TRBJ1-5, with D hard to call. Deletions cut 1 base from V and 4 bases from J, with 5 bases between. The CDR3 is 13 residues long. The CDR3: CASSLGVNQPQHF. The CDR3 coding sequence is TGTGCCAGCAGTTTAGGCGTAAATCAGCCCCAGCATTTT.

The chain combines TRBV6-5 with TRBJ2-3; D possibly corresponds to TRBD2 (6 bases). Germline CDR1 is MNHEY and CDR2 is SVGAGI. CDR3 length: 15 amino acids. The ends were cut back, 0 bases at V and 5 bases at J, with 12 bases in the middle. Here the CDR3 DNA reads TGTGCCAGCAGTTACTCGCGGGGCCAGTTAGATACGCAGTATTTT. Amino acid sequence: CASSYSRGQLDTQYF.

The chain uses TRBV25-1 and TRBJ1-1; maybe TRBD1 (5 bases). Trimming cost V 4 bases and J 5 bases, with 17 bases left between them. CDR3 length equals 15 residues. Germline CDR1 MGHDK, CDR2 SYGVNS. The CDR3 DNA is TGTGCCAGCAGTGTTTCCCCGGGGGGGAGTACTGAAGCTTTCTTT. Translated, it gives CASSVSPGGSTEAFF.

The gene calls are TRBV7-9 and TRBJ2-3, with 10 nucleotides matching TRBD2. V gave up 4 bases and J gave up 8 bases; unmatched junction bases: 12. Per germline, CDR1 SEHNR and CDR2 FQNEAQ (reference sequence). The length of the CDR3 is 16 residues. The DNA for the CDR3 is TGTGCCAGCAGCTCCGCTAGCGGGGGCCCCCAGCGTACGCAGTATTTT. Its protein is CASSSASGGPQRTQYF.

The rearrangement joins TRBV5-4 to TRBJ2-5; perhaps TRBD2 as D (6 bases). V shed 2 bases and J shed 9 bases, with 20 bases lying between them. The CDR3 is 15 amino acids. Germline CDR1 SGHNT, CDR2 YYREEE (reference sequence). The CDR3 nucleotides are TGTGCCAGCAGCTTAGTAGGGACTCCCGGTGGGGCCCAGTACTTC. Translated: CASSLVGTPGGAQYF.

The V and J genes are TRBV5-1 and TRBJ2-3, with 7 bases aligning to TRBD2. Looked up from germline, CDR1 is SGHRS and CDR2 is YFSETQ. The length of the CDR3 is 16 residues. V gave up 0 bases and J gave up 6 bases; unmatched junction bases: 10. Written as DNA, the CDR3 is TGCGCCAGCAGCTTGGCCTCTAGCGGTAACCTGGATACGCAGTATTTT. Protein: CASSLASSGNLDTQYF.

CDR3 residues: CASSSTSGGRYDTQYF. CDR3 DNA: TGTGCCAGCAGCTCAACTAGCGGGGGCCGCTATGATACGCAGTATTTT. The rearrangement joins TRBV7-6 to TRBJ2-3, with TRBD2 matching 11 bases. Germline-derived CDR1 and CDR2 are SGHVS and FNYEAQ. V lost 4 bases and J lost 6; bases outside the gene matches: 9. There are 16 residues in the CDR3. Using reference TRBV7-6 and TRBJ2-3 for the parts outside the CDR3, the full variable domain is GAGVSQSPRYKVTKRGQDVALRCDPISGHVSLYWYRQALGQGPEFLTYFNYEAQQDKSGLPNDRFSAERPEGSISTLTIQRTEQRDSAMYRCASSSTSGGRYDTQYFGPGTRLTVL.